A selection of T cell receptor beta chains follows, all from one sample in a study of Ad26.COV2.S vaccination and SARS-CoV-2 variants. TCRdb's copy holds only in-frame clones and misses some; the assay was immunoSEQ multiplex PCR. The data contain 350,000 to 450,000 clones, around 82% of them seen just once; the ten biggest clones take up approximately 7.8%. This specimen was peripheral blood, taken in a trial of Ad26.COV2.S vaccine versus placebo. These TCRs come from a person between 18 and 60 years old who received the Ad26.COV2.S COVID-19 vaccine or a placebo. The CDR3 runs from the conserved cysteine through the conserved F or W. A D gene is named only where the DNA matches it firmly. For some rows the clone size is stated as once, few or many, or as a class when expanded; others skip it.

j_call v_call clone_size d_call cdr3_aa cdr3_nt
TRBJ1-2 TRBV25-1 NA NA CASSELDRSYTF TGTGCCAGCAGTGAATTGGACAGATCCTACACCTTC
TRBJ1-4 TRBV27 NA TRBD1 CASRSPGTGIEKLFF TGTGCCAGCCGTTCCCCCGGGACAGGGATTGAAAAACTGTTTTTT
TRBJ2-7 TRBV10-3 NA TRBD2 CAISDPSGSGRRSYEQYF TGTGCCATCAGTGACCCCAGCGGGAGCGGGAGGCGGTCCTACGAGCAGTACTTC
TRBJ2-1 TRBV29-1 NA NA CSVEEGLGSEQFF TGCAGCGTTGAAGAGGGGCTAGGGAGTGAGCAGTTCTTC
TRBJ2-1 TRBV5-4 NA NA CASSRDPAGEQFF TGTGCCAGCAGCCGGGACCCGGCGGGGGAGCAGTTCTTC
TRBJ1-1 TRBV6-1 once NA CASSETYTEAFF TGTGCCAGCAGTGAAACGTATACTGAAGCTTTCTTT
TRBJ2-1 TRBV7-2 NA NA CASSGQLSSYNEQFF TGTGCCAGCAGCGGACAACTCAGCTCCTACAATGAGCAGTTCTTC
TRBJ2-4 TRBV19 NA TRBD1 CASRASGQGGIQYF TGTGCCAGTAGGGCATCGGGACAGGGCGGCATTCAGTACTTC
TRBJ1-4 TRBV15 NA NA CATSRGGIVNEKLFF TGTGCCACCAGCAGAGGGGGAATCGTTAATGAAAAACTGTTTTTT
TRBJ2-3 TRBV4-3 NA TRBD2 CASSQDRALAGSTDTQYF TGCGCCAGCAGCCAAGATCGGGCGCTAGCGGGAAGCACAGATACGCAGTATTTT
TRBJ2-7 TRBV2 NA NA CASSEQGRDF TGTGCCAGCAGTGAACAGGGGAGGGACTTC
TRBJ1-2 TRBV18 NA TRBD1 CASSPDRVGGYTF TGTGCCAGCTCACCAGACAGGGTGGGCGGCTACACCTTC
TRBJ1-3 TRBV27 NA NA CASNPIRGVSGNTIYF TGTGCCAGCAACCCTATCAGGGGAGTATCCGGAAACACCATATATTTT
TRBJ2-2 TRBV2 NA NA CASTQNTGELFF TGTGCCAGCACCCAGAACACCGGGGAGCTGTTTTTT
TRBJ2-1 TRBV27 once TRBD2 CASSLVGLAGEQFF TGTGCCAGCAGTTTAGTGGGACTAGCGGGAGAGCAGTTCTTC
TRBJ2-3 TRBV4-1 NA TRBD2 CASSQDIAGGQDTQYF TGCGCCAGCAGCCAAGATATCGCGGGAGGGCAAGATACGCAGTATTTT
TRBJ2-7 TRBV7-9 NA TRBD2 CASSLVGRVEQYF TGTGCCAGCAGCTTAGTAGGGAGGGTCGAGCAGTACTTC
TRBJ2-1 TRBV11-1 NA TRBD2 CASSPRTSGSVQFF TGTGCCAGCAGCCCAAGGACTAGCGGGAGCGTGCAGTTCTTC
TRBJ1-6 TRBV10-3 NA TRBD1 CAIREQGSGSPLHF TGTGCCATCAGGGAACAGGGGAGCGGTTCACCCCTCCACTTT
TRBJ2-7 TRBV20-1 few TRBD1 CSASDWAGTGSYEQYF TGCAGTGCTAGTGATTGGGCCGGGACAGGGTCTTACGAGCAGTACTTC
TRBJ1-1 TRBV7-9 NA NA CASSSDWYSGRDGPEAFF TGTGCCAGCAGCTCCGACTGGTACTCAGGGAGGGACGGCCCTGAAGCTTTCTTT
TRBJ2-7 TRBV3-1/TRBV3-2 NA NA CASSQGQSSYEQYF TGTGCCAGCAGCCAAGGACAGAGCTCCTACGAGCAGTACTTC
TRBJ2-1 TRBV7-9 NA TRBD2 CASSRGRTSDGNEQFF TGTGCCAGCAGCCGCGGGAGGACGAGTGATGGGAATGAGCAGTTCTTC
TRBJ1-2 TRBV19 NA NA CASSLRGTGNYGYTF TGTGCCAGTAGCCTCCGGGGGACGGGAAATTATGGCTACACCTTC
TRBJ1-6 TRBV11-3 NA NA CASTLQGSDSPLHF TGTGCCAGCACTCTACAGGGTTCGGATTCACCCCTCCACTTT
TRBJ1-5 TRBV14 many NA CASSQLGNQPQHF TGTGCCAGCAGCCAACTGGGTAATCAGCCCCAGCATTTT
TRBJ2-5 TRBV5-1 NA NA CASSLARRETQYF TGCGCCAGCAGCTTGGCCAGAAGAGAGACCCAGTACTTC
TRBJ1-1 TRBV5-6 NA TRBD1 CASSLERYGTGTLNTEAFF TGTGCCAGCAGCTTGGAAAGATATGGGACAGGGACCTTGAACACTGAAGCTTTCTTT
TRBJ2-5 TRBV6-2/TRBV6-3 few TRBD2 CASSTLAGGRSETQYF TGTGCCAGCAGTACCTTAGCGGGAGGGCGGTCGGAGACCCAGTACTTC
TRBJ2-1 TRBV24-1 NA NA CATSDSSYNEQFF TGTGCCACCAGTGATAGCTCCTACAATGAGCAGTTCTTC
TRBJ2-2 TRBV7-9 NA TRBD2 CASSLVGTTPTGELFF TGTGCCAGCAGCTTAGTCGGGACTACCCCCACCGGGGAGCTGTTTTTT
TRBJ2-2 TRBV19 NA NA CASSEGLRELFF TGTGCCAGTAGTGAAGGGTTGAGGGAGCTGTTTTTT
TRBJ1-1 TRBV15 NA NA CATSRVGNTEAFF TGTGCCACCAGCAGAGTAGGGAACACTGAAGCTTTCTTT
TRBJ2-7 TRBV6-2/TRBV6-3 NA NA CASSYPTGRGAEQYF TGTGCCAGCAGTTACCCCACAGGGAGAGGGGCCGAGCAGTACTTC
TRBJ2-1 TRBV7-3 NA TRBD2 CASSKGLAEGYNEQFF TGTGCCAGCAGCAAGGGACTAGCGGAAGGATACAATGAGCAGTTCTTC
TRBJ2-7 TRBV5-5 NA NA CASSLGLEVQYF TGTGCCAGCAGCTTGGGACTAGAAGTCCAGTACTTC
TRBJ1-1 TRBV6-5 NA NA CASSYEGVRSNTEAFF TGTGCCAGCAGTTACGAAGGTGTTCGATCGAACACTGAAGCTTTCTTT
TRBJ2-7 TRBV27 NA TRBD2 CASSLSLGSGTTYEQYF TGTGCCAGCAGTTTATCGTTGGGAAGCGGGACGACCTACGAGCAGTACTTC
TRBJ1-1 TRBV18 NA TRBD1 CASSHDRGLKTEAFF TGTGCCAGCTCACACGACAGGGGCTTGAAGACTGAAGCTTTCTTT
TRBJ1-3 TRBV6-5 NA TRBD1 CASISSGTGANTIYF TGTGCCAGCATTTCATCCGGGACAGGGGCGAACACCATATATTTT